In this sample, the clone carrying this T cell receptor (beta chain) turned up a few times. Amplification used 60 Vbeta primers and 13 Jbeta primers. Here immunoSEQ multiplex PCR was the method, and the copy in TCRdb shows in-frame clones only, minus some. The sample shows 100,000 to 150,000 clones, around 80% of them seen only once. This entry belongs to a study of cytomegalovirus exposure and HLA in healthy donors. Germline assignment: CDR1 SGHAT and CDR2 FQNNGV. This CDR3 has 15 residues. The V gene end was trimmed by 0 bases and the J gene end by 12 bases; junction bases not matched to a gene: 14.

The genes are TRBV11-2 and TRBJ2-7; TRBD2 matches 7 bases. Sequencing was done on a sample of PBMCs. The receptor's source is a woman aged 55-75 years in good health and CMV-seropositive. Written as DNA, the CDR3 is TGTGCCAGCAGCTTAGAATGGGACTACTACTCAGGCCGGTACTTC. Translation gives CASSLEWDYYSGRYF.